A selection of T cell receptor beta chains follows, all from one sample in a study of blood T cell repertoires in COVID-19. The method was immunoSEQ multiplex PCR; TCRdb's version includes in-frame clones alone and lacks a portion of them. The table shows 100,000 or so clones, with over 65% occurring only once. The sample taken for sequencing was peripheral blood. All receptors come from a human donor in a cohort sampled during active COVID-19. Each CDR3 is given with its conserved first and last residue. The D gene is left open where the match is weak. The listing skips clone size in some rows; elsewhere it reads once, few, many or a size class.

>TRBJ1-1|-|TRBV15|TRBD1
TGTGCCACCAGCAGAGATAGGCAGGGGGTTTCAAGGGGGACTGAAGCTTTCTTT
CATSRDRQGVSRGTEAFF
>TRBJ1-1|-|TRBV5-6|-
TGTGCCAGCAGCTTTGACACCTACACTGAAGCTTTCTTT
CASSFDTYTEAFF
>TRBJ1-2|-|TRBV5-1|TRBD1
TGCGCCAGCACCACCGGACAGGGGGCGTTTGGCTACACCTTC
CASTTGQGAFGYTF
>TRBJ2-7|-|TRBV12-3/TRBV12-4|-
TGTGCCAGCAGTTACTCGGGGGACGAGCAGTACTTC
CASSYSGDEQYF
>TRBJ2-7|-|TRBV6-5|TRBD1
TGTGCAACCAGGGTAGGACAGGGGGCAAGTGAGCAGTACTTC
CATRVGQGASEQYF
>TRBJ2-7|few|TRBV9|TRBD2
TGTGCCAGCAGCGTATCTGACGTAGCGGGAGGCGTCGGCTACGAGCAGTACTTC
CASSVSDVAGGVGYEQYF
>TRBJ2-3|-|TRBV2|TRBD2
TGTGCCAGCGAGCGGGATGACACAGATACGCAGTATTTT
CASERDDTDTQYF
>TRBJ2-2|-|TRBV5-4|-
TGTGCCAGCAGCTTTCGTACCGGGGAGCTGTTTTTT
CASSFRTGELFF
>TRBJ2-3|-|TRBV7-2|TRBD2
TGTGCCAGCAGCTCCTTCGGGGGGGAGGCAGATACGCAGTATTTT
CASSSFGGEADTQYF
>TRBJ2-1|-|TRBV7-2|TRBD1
TGTGCCAGCAGCTTAGTGGGGACAGGGGAATTCGGTGAGCAGTTCTTC
CASSLVGTGEFGEQFF
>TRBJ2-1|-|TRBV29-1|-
TGCAGCGTCGCACTACTATCCCCATCCTATTACAATGAGCAGTTCTTC
CSVALLSPSYYNEQFF
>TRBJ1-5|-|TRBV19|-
TGTGCCAGTAGTATAGGCCAGGGGACTCAGCCCCAGCATTTT
CASSIGQGTQPQHF
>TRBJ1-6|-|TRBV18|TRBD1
TGTGCCAGCTCACCGCTCGTTTTGACAGGGAGATCACCCCTCCACTTT
CASSPLVLTGRSPLHF
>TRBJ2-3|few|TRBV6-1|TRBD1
TGTGCCAGCAGTGAAGGGACAGGGGATACGCAGTATTTT
CASSEGTGDTQYF
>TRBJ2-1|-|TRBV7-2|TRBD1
TGTGCCAGCAGCCTACCACAGGGGACCCCCTACAATGAGCAGTTCTTC
CASSLPQGTPYNEQFF
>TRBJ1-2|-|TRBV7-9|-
TGTGCCAGCAGCTTAGTAGATCGCGGCTACACCTTC
CASSLVDRGYTF